Listed below are T cell receptor beta chains from one sample, sequenced in a study of long-term antiretroviral therapy in people with HIV. Assay: immunoSEQ multiplex PCR; the TCRdb copy retains only in-frame clones and omits some. The data show about 12,000 clones, 82% seen once. Specimen: unsorted PBMCs, collected roughly 8 years after starting antiretroviral therapy. The receptors stem from a man over 45 with HIV. CDR3s leave out the opening cysteine and the closing phenylalanine or tryptophan.

v_gene: TRBV27; j_gene: TRBJ2-3; CDR3aa: ASSPGLAADTQY
v_gene: TRBV19; j_gene: TRBJ1-1; CDR3aa: ASTQKDRGRSGEAF
v_gene: TRBV4-2; j_gene: TRBJ1-4; CDR3aa: ASSQDRGLTNEKLF
v_gene: TRBV7-2; j_gene: TRBJ2-7; CDR3aa: ASSLGWGGPGDEQY
v_gene: TRBV29-1; j_gene: TRBJ1-2; CDR3aa: SVGPSRALQGLEGYGYT
v_gene: TRBV6-6; j_gene: TRBJ1-5; CDR3aa: ASDGFRGDQPQH
v_gene: TRBV7-9; j_gene: TRBJ1-2; CDR3aa: ASSRTPGAFFSNYGYT
v_gene: TRBV10-2; j_gene: TRBJ1-1; CDR3aa: ASSEYRGRNTEAF
v_gene: TRBV9; j_gene: TRBJ1-1; CDR3aa: ASSADPGTGRGNTEAF
v_gene: TRBV6-6; j_gene: TRBJ2-7; CDR3aa: ASSLHSSYEQY